This TCR beta chain was identified during a study of Ad26.COV2.S vaccination and SARS-CoV-2 variants. The CDR3 is 12 amino acids. Trimming cost V 6 bases and J 10 bases, with 12 bases left between them. Germline lookup yields CDR1 MNHEY and CDR2 SVGAGI. Noted treatment: about 20 received Ad26.COV2.S at low or high dose, single or two shots; roughly 5 received placebo; per-sample allocation not given. Sampling happened 63 days after the first vaccine or placebo injection. The donor's status was that of an adult aged 18-55 years in Boston. The protocol was immunoSEQ multiplex PCR, while the TCRdb copy is restricted to in-frame clones and leaves out a portion. The repertoire has approximately 300,000 clones, 85% to 90% of them found once; the top ten carry more than 1.5%. As for this clone: Its antigen is unidentified.

Findings of the study overall: For non-spike TCRs, breadth in vaccine recipients resembled that in placebo recipients. While placebo recipients had lower spike-specific TCR breadth, vaccine recipients had more.

Sequencing used peripheral blood, obtained in a trial of Ad26.COV2.S vaccine versus placebo. This TCR was recovered from a person aged 18-65 years who received the Ad26.COV2.S COVID-19 vaccine or a placebo. V and J are TRBV6-5 and TRBJ1-4; tentative D call: TRBD1 (6 bases). The CDR3: CASSRGFGKLFF. CDR3 DNA: TGTGCCAGCAGCAGGGGCTTTGGAAAACTGTTTTTT.